The 30 T cell receptor beta chains presented below share a single source sample, sequenced in a study of blood T cell repertoires in COVID-19. Repertoires were generated with immunoSEQ multiplex PCR, while TCRdb's copy carries only in-frame clones and drops some. The repertoire holds 150,000 to 200,000 clones, with about 74% as singletons. The sample consisted of peripheral blood. The receptors were gathered from a woman aged 80 or over with acute or convalescent COVID-19.

With regard to this clone: Being one base from a much bigger clone, this may be a read error. The chain couples TRBV6-5 to TRBJ1-5, with D unclear. Trimming left V 0 bases short and J 2 bases short, with 8 bases between. The CDR3 has 15 amino acids. The germline CDR1 and CDR2 sequences are MNHEY and SVGAGI. DNA for the CDR3: TGTGCCAGCAGTTACTCGATGCAGGGCAATCAGCCCCAGCATTTT. It encodes CASSYSMQGNQPQHF.

The chain recombines TRBV21-1 with TRBJ2-7; the tabulated D call, TRBD2, remains unverified against the DNA. TRBV21-1 is a known pseudogene. The CDR3 is made up of 13 amino acids. The DNA for the CDR3 is TGTGCCAGCAGAAGGGACTCCCTCCGCGAGCAGTACTTC. It codes for CASRRDSLREQYF.

The genes are TRBV27 and TRBJ2-7; 7 bases line up with TRBD1. The CDR3 length is 14 residues. V was pared by 6 bases and J by 9 bases, with 14 bases of the junction left unmatched. CDR1 MNHEY and CDR2 SMNVEV come from the germline V gene (reference sequence). The CDR3 loop reads CASRQDRPSTSQYF. The CDR3 bases are TGTGCCAGCAGGCAGGACAGGCCCTCTACGTCGCAGTACTTC.

The chain couples TRBV5-1 to TRBJ2-2; TRBD1 aligns across 8 bases. The CDR3 has 16 residues. The V and J ends lost 4 bases and 1 base, in that order; junction bases with no gene match: 6. CDR1 SGHRS and CDR2 YFSETQ come from the germline V gene. CDR3 residues: CASSAAGTGNTGELFF. Written as DNA, the CDR3 is TGCGCCAGCAGCGCCGCCGGGACAGGGAACACCGGGGAGCTGTTTTTT.

This rearrangement joins TRBV11-3 to TRBJ2-2; TRBD2 matches at 16 bases. Germline lookup yields CDR1 SGHNT and CDR2 YENEEA. The length of the CDR3 is 20 residues. V shed 0 bases and J 4 bases; nucleotides not matched to a gene: 8. In DNA form, the CDR3 reads TGTGCCAGCAGCTTAGACCCGGGACTAGCGGGAGGGCGAAGCACCGGGGAGCTGTTTTTT. Amino acids: CASSLDPGLAGGRSTGELFF.

The V and J genes are TRBV5-1 and TRBJ2-1; D might be TRBD2 (5 bases). There are 15 residues in the CDR3. Trimming stripped 7 bases from V and 9 bases from J, with 23 bases between. Germline V lookup: CDR1 SGHRS, CDR2 YFSETQ. Written as DNA, the CDR3 is TGCGCCAGCGTACCCCCCCCGGGAACGGAGAGTGAGCAGTTCTTC. Its translation: CASVPPPGTESEQFF. The variable domain in full, with the rest retrieved from reference TRBV5-1 and TRBJ2-1, is KAGVTQTPRYLIKTRGQQVTLSCSPISGHRSVSWYQQTPGQGLQFLFEYFSETQRNKGNFPGRFSGRQFSNSRSEMNVSTLELGDSALYLCASVPPPGTESEQFFGPGTRLTVL.

V gene TRBV30 combines with J gene TRBJ2-7, with 13 bases that match TRBD2. The V gene end was trimmed by 6 bases and the J gene end by 11 bases; junction bases not matched to a gene: 16. The germline V gene encodes CDR1 GTSNPN and CDR2 SVGIG (reference sequence). The CDR3 sequence is 15 residues long. The CDR3 sequence is CACLSGPGTSGAKYF. The CDR3 DNA sequence: TGTGCCTGCCTCTCGGGACCCGGGACTAGCGGGGCGAAGTACTTC.

This clone was observed once. The rearrangement links TRBV6-5 to TRBJ1-6; TRBD1 matches 8 bases. The CDR3 covers 15 residues. The germline CDR1 and CDR2 sequences are MNHEY and SVGAGI. J was trimmed by 10 bases and V by 2 bases; bases with no gene match: 7. The CDR3: CASSYDDRGGSPLHF. CDR3 DNA: TGTGCCAGCAGTTACGACGACAGGGGTGGCTCACCCCTCCACTTT.

The CDR3 DNA reads as TGCAGCGCTGGGGGGTTCGCTTACAATGAGCAGTTCTTC. It translates to CSAGGFAYNEQFF. V and J are TRBV29-1 and TRBJ2-1; the D gene is possibly TRBD2 (6 bases). There are 13 residues in the CDR3. Germline V gene sequence: CDR1 SQVTM, CDR2 ANQGSEA. V was cut by 7 bases and J by 4 bases, with 14 bases left in between.

The chain employs TRBV7-8 and TRBJ1-2; 7 positions agree with TRBD1. V dropped 5 bases and J dropped 3; count of bases not matched to a gene: 9. Germline lookup yields CDR1 SGHVS and CDR2 FQNEAQ. The CDR3 has 15 residues. In DNA, the CDR3 is TGTGCCAGCAGCCACCGGACAGGCCGAGACTATGGCTACACCTTC. Protein product: CASSHRTGRDYGYTF.

The V and J genes are TRBV19 and TRBJ1-1; 9 bases line up with TRBD1. Germline V gene data show CDR1 as LNHDA and CDR2 as SQIVND (reference sequence). V shed 2 bases and J 6 bases; nucleotides not matched to a gene: 10. CDR3 size: 16 residues. DNA for the CDR3: TGTGCCAGTAGTATACACCGACAGGGGGTAAGGGCTGAAGCTTTCTTT. As protein: CASSIHRQGVRAEAFF. Together with reference TRBV19 and TRBJ1-1, the CDR3 gives the full variable domain: DGGITQSPKYLFRKEGQNVTLSCEQNLNHDAMYWYRQDPGQGLRLIYYSQIVNDFQKGDIAEGYSVSREKKESFPLTVTSAQKNPTAFYLCASSIHRQGVRAEAFFGQGTRLTVV.

The chain is built from TRBV19 and TRBJ2-7; D gene unclear. The CDR3 is made up of 13 amino acids. Trimming left V 3 bases short and J 0 bases short, with 6 bases between. The germline CDR1 and CDR2 sequences are LNHDA and SQIVND (reference sequence). The CDR3 spells CASSILSSYEQYF. CDR3 nucleotides: TGTGCCAGTAGTATCCTCAGCTCCTACGAGCAGTACTTC.

DNA of the CDR3: TGTGCCACCAGCAGAGATGGCGGTAGCGGGGCAGATACGCAGTATTTT. As protein: CATSRDGGSGADTQYF. The V and J genes are TRBV15 and TRBJ2-3; 8 bases match TRBD2. Germline CDR1 LNHNV, CDR2 YYDKDF (reference sequence). The V gene end was trimmed by 0 bases and the J gene end by 4 bases; junction bases not matched to a gene: 6. The CDR3 is 16 amino acids.

This chain links TRBV10-3 with TRBJ1-2, with 7 bases matching TRBD1. The CDR3 is 13 residues long. V gave up 8 bases and J gave up 1 base; unmatched junction bases: 4. Germline V lookup: CDR1 ENHRY, CDR2 SYGVKD. The CDR3: CAIRDSLNYGYTF. The CDR3 nucleotides are TGTGCCATCCGGGACAGCCTTAACTATGGCTACACCTTC.

The J gene is TRBJ2-7, the V gene TRBV28, with 10 bases lining up with TRBD2. V shed 2 bases and J 3 bases; nucleotides not matched to a gene: 4. Germline lookup yields CDR1 MDHEN and CDR2 SYDVKM. The CDR3 runs 15 residues. This CDR3 is CASSLPSGSLYEQYF. CDR3 sequence (DNA): TGTGCCAGCAGTTTACCTAGCGGGAGTCTCTACGAGCAGTACTTC.

The chain employs TRBV19 and TRBJ1-1; TRBD1 agrees at 7 bases. J was trimmed by 0 bases and V by 6 bases; bases with no gene match: 4. This CDR3 comprises 14 residues. CDR1 and CDR2 from the germline V gene are LNHDA and SQIVND (reference sequence). The CDR3 protein is CASSMTGMNTEAFF. The DNA of the CDR3 is TGTGCCAGTAGCATGACAGGGATGAACACTGAAGCTTTCTTT.

The rearrangement joins TRBV28 to TRBJ2-7, with 12 nucleotides matching TRBD2. The junction had 7 bases not matched to a gene; V was cut back by 6 bases and J by 4 bases. CDR1 MDHEN and CDR2 SYDVKM come from the germline V gene. CDR3 size: 15 residues. The CDR3 region has the DNA TGTGCCAGCAGCCCGACTAGCGGGAGTTTTTACGAGCAGTACTTC. Protein: CASSPTSGSFYEQYF.

The J gene is TRBJ1-1, the V gene TRBV19; the match to TRBD1 covers 8 bases. The CDR3 totals 15 residues. Germline V lookup: CDR1 LNHDA, CDR2 SQIVND (reference sequence). V lost 7 bases to trimming and J lost 6 bases; unmatched junction nucleotides: 13. CDR3 coding DNA: TGTGCCAGTAAGACAGGGGAAGGTGTGATCTCTGAAGCTTTCTTT. Amino acids: CASKTGEGVISEAFF.

The V gene is TRBV9, the J gene TRBJ1-4, with 8 positions matching TRBD1. V trimming: 0 bases; J trimming: 5 bases; junction bases outside the gene matches: 0. The CDR3 contains 14 residues. Germline V gene lookup returns CDR1 SGDLS and CDR2 YYNGEE. CDR3 amino acids: CASSVGTGNEKLFF. CDR3 coding DNA: TGTGCCAGCAGCGTAGGGACAGGGAATGAAAAACTGTTTTTT.

Only a few counts were recorded for this clone. V is TRBV6-5 and J is TRBJ1-2, with 9 bases that match TRBD1. Trimming cost V 6 bases and J 5 bases; bases outside gene matches: 4. The germline V gene encodes CDR1 MNHEY and CDR2 SVGAGI. CDR3 length: 13 residues. CDR3 protein: CASRRQGDYGYTF. The CDR3 DNA sequence: TGTGCCAGCAGAAGACAGGGGGATTATGGCTACACCTTC.

The V gene is TRBV7-8, the J gene TRBJ2-2, with D unclear. V lost 4 bases and J lost 1, with 13 bases in between. Germline loops: CDR1 SGHVS, CDR2 FQNEAQ. CDR3 length equals 16 residues. The CDR3 spells CASSSPVGGNTGELFF. For the CDR3, the DNA is TGTGCCAGCAGCTCGCCTGTCGGCGGGAACACCGGGGAGCTGTTTTTT.

The chain joins TRBV18 to TRBJ1-1, with 7 nucleotides matching TRBD1. Trimming removed 4 bases from V and 3 bases from J; junction bases left unmatched: 8. The CDR3 contains 15 residues. The germline V gene has CDR1 KGHSH and CDR2 LQKENI. The CDR3 region is CASSQDRSGDTEAFF. The CDR3 DNA follows: TGTGCCAGCTCACAGGACAGGTCAGGAGACACTGAAGCTTTCTTT.

The chain carries TRBV10-2 and TRBJ2-3, with D hard to call. This CDR3 comprises 13 residues. The germline gives CDR1 WSHSY, CDR2 SAAADI. V dropped 2 bases and J dropped 0 bases, with 3 bases sitting between them. CDR3 DNA sequence: TGCGCCAGCAGTGAGACTAGCACAGATACGCAGTATTTT. Its protein is CASSETSTDTQYF.

The rearrangement joins TRBV5-1 to TRBJ2-1; D call uncertain. The CDR3 extends over 14 amino acids. V was cut by 0 bases and J by 5 bases, with 9 bases left in between. Germline V gene sequence: CDR1 SGHRS, CDR2 YFSETQ. CDR3 sequence: CASSLASRDNEQFF. The DNA for the CDR3 is TGCGCCAGCAGCTTGGCCTCTAGAGACAATGAGCAGTTCTTC.

The chain is built from TRBV9 and TRBJ2-2; 16 nucleotides agree with TRBD2. The CDR3 is 18 amino acids. The trim removed 4 bases at V and 3 bases at J, leaving 6 bases unmatched. Per the germline V gene, CDR1 is SGDLS and CDR2 is YYNGEE. In nucleotides, the CDR3 is TGTGCCAGCAGCTGGGGACTAGCGGGAGGGGGCGACACCGGGGAGCTGTTTTTT. As protein: CASSWGLAGGGDTGELFF. The entire variable domain, with the rest obtained from reference TRBV9 and TRBJ2-2, is as follows: DSGVTQTPKHLITATGQRVTLRCSPRSGDLSVYWYQQSLDQGLQFLIQYYNGEERAKGNILERFSAQQFPDLHSELNLSSLELGDSALYFCASSWGLAGGGDTGELFFGEGSRLTVL.

The chain has TRBV4-1 and TRBJ1-2; tentative D call: TRBD1 (5 bases). Germline V CDR1 and CDR2: MGHRA, YSYEKL. The CDR3 runs 15 residues. The germline V and J ends were trimmed by 4 bases and 8 bases, with 20 bases remaining between them. The CDR3 sequence: CASSLPRQGTSGYTF. In DNA form, the CDR3 reads TGCGCCAGCAGCCTCCCCCGGCAGGGCACGAGCGGCTACACCTTC.

The chain is built from TRBV7-2 and TRBJ1-2, with D uncertain. The length of the CDR3 is 13 residues. Germline V lookup: CDR1 SGHTA, CDR2 FQGNSA. Trimming removed 1 base at V and 8 bases at J, with 11 bases between. For the CDR3, the DNA is TGTGCCAGCAGCTTAGGGAGCCGCGGAGGCTACACCTTC. Translating gives CASSLGSRGGYTF. Together with reference TRBV7-2 and TRBJ1-2, the CDR3 gives the full variable domain: GAGVSQSPSNKVTEKGKDVELRCDPISGHTALYWYRQSLGQGLEFLIYFQGNSAPDKSGLPSDRFSAERTGGSVSTLTIQRTQQEDSAVYLCASSLGSRGGYTFGSGTRLTVV.

The chain couples TRBV9 to TRBJ2-5; D ambiguous. V was pared by 4 bases and J by 1 base, with 11 bases between. CDR3 length equals 14 residues. Germline CDR1 SGDLS, CDR2 YYNGEE. CDR3 in DNA: TGTGCCAGCAGCCCCCCGGCTAGCCAAGAGACCCAGTACTTC. Amino acid sequence: CASSPPASQETQYF.

This chain joins TRBV7-3 and TRBJ2-2, with 10 bases lining up with TRBD1. With 0 bases clipped from V and 6 bases from J, the junction kept 1 base outside the gene matches. The CDR3 has 15 amino acids. CDR1 and CDR2 from the germline V gene are SGHTA and FQGTGA. The CDR3, as DNA: TGTGCCAGCAGCTTAACGGGACAGGGGCCCGGGGAGCTGTTTTTT. Protein product: CASSLTGQGPGELFF.

This clone was picked up one time. The genes are TRBV7-2 and TRBJ2-2; D gene ambiguous. V gave up 2 bases and J gave up 1 base, with 5 bases separating them. The length of the CDR3 is 14 residues. Germline V CDR1 and CDR2: SGHTA, FQGNSA. The CDR3 sequence is CASSLTVNTGELFF. In DNA form, the CDR3 reads TGTGCCAGCAGCTTAACGGTGAACACCGGGGAGCTGTTTTTT.